This T cell receptor beta chain was sequenced in a study of vaccination and CD4 T cells after COVID-19. The CDR3 loop spans 13 amino acids. CDR1 DFQATT and CDR2 SNEGSKA come from the germline V gene (reference sequence). Trimming cost V 3 bases and J 5 bases, with 13 bases left between them. Cultured CD4+ T cells had their DNA profiled by the Oncomine TCR Beta short-read assay. TCRdb processed the PCR reads anew with MiXCR; each CDR3 protein has one entry. Found here are about 12,000 distinct CDR3 sequences, over 50% of them singletons; the top ten hold approximately 10%. The table lists this clonotype with a few counts. What it recognizes is unknown. Documented treatment: approximately nine-day PBMC culture with coronavirus spike peptide pools or control peptides (ViraFEST assay).

What was sequenced was CD4+ T cells from blood, cultured in vitro. The TCR originated in a human donor who had recovered from COVID-19. This chain connects TRBV20-1 to TRBJ2-5; the D gene is possibly TRBD2 (5 bases). CDR3 residues: CSARLAQRETQYF. In nucleotides, the CDR3 is TGCAGTGCTAGGCTAGCCCAGAGGGAGACCCAGTACTTC.